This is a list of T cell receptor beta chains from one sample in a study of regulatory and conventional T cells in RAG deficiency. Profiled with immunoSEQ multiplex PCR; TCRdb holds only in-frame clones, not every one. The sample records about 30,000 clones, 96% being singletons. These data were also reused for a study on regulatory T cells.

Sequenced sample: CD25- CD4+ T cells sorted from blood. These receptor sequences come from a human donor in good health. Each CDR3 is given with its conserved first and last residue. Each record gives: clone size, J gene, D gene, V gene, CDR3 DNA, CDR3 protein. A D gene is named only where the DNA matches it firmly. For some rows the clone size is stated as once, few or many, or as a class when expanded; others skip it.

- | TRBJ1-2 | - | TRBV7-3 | TGTGCCAGCAGCTTAAGACAGCCTCGGGGCTACACCTTC | CASSLRQPRGYTF
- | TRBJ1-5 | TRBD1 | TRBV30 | TGTGCCTGGAGTATTGGGACAGAGAATCAGCCCCAGCATTTT | CAWSIGTENQPQHF
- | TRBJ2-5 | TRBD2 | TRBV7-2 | TGTGCCAGCAGCCCCAACGGACTAGCGGAAGAGACCCAGTACTTC | CASSPNGLAEETQYF
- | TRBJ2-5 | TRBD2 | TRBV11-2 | TGTGCCAGCAGGGGACTAGCCCAAGAGACCCAGTACTTC | CASRGLAQETQYF
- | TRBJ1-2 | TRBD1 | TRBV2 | TGTGCCAGCAGTGTCCGACAGGGCGTGAACACCTTC | CASSVRQGVNTF
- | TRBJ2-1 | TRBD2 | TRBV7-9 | TGTGCCAGCAGCCCCAGCGCGGGGCGGGGGGCGTACAATGAGCAGTTCTTC | CASSPSAGRGAYNEQFF
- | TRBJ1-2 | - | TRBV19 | TGTGCCAGTAGTATTACATCTAACTATGGCTACACCTTC | CASSITSNYGYTF
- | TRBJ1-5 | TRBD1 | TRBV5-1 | TGCGCCAGCAGCTCCACAGGGGGTTCAGGTCAGCCCCAGCATTTT | CASSSTGGSGQPQHF
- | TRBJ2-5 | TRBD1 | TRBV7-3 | TGTGCCAGCAGCGCAGACAGGGATACTACTCAGACCCAGTACTTC | CASSADRDTTQTQYF
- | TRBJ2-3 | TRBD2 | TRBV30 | TGTGCCTGTCGGCTAGCGGGGAGCACAGATACGCAGTATTTT | CACRLAGSTDTQYF
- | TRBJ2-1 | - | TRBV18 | TGTGCCAGCTCACCAATCGGCGGTGAGCAGTTCTTC | CASSPIGGEQFF
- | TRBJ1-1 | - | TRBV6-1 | TGTGCCACAGTCGGTTGGGGGGGTTTCAACACTGAAGCTTTCTTT | CATVGWGGFNTEAFF
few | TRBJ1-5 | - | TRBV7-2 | TGTGCCAGCAGCTTAGAGGTGCGGGGTCAGCCCCAGCATTTT | CASSLEVRGQPQHF
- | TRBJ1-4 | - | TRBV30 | TGTGCCTGGAGACCCCTGGGGCAGCCAACTAATGAAAAACTGTTTTTT | CAWRPLGQPTNEKLFF
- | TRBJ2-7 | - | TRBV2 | TGTGCCAGCAAGTCAGGACAGTCGTTCCTGCAGCAGTACTTC | CASKSGQSFLQQYF
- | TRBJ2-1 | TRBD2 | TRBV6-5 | TGTGCCAGCAGCCCCGGACTAGCGGGGGGCACGCAGTTCTTC | CASSPGLAGGTQFF
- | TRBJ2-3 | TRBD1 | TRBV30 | TGTGCCTGGGACAGGGGCACAGATACGCAGTATTTT | CAWDRGTDTQYF
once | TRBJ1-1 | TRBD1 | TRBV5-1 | TGCGCCAGCAGCTTCGGGACAGGGGCCACTGAAGCTTTCTTT | CASSFGTGATEAFF
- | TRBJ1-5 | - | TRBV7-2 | TGTGCCAGCAGCCTCCAAAGCGTGCCCGATAGCTTGCAGCCCCAGCATTTT | CASSLQSVPDSLQPQHF
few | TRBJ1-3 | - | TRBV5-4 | TGTGCCAGCAGCCCGGACACCTCTGGAAACACCATATATTTT | CASSPDTSGNTIYF